A selection of T cell receptor beta chains follows, all from one sample in a study of human T cells and chemical hapten exposure. One entry per CDR3 protein results from TCRdb running MiXCR on the RACE reads. The sample lists 340,000 or so distinct CDR3 sequences; 6% to 8.5% were seen once. Here the sequenced sample was whole blood, taken in connection with sensitization to the hapten diphenylcyclopropenone (DPC). These receptors were obtained from a young woman with alopecia areata. Some clones in this sample may be carry-over from other donors' samples. Each CDR3 is given with its conserved first and last residue. A D gene is named only where the DNA matches it firmly. Some rows have no size entry. The others give once, few or many, or a class for an expanded clone.

cdr3_nt	cdr3_aa	v_call	j_call	d_call	clone_size
TGTGCCAGCAGGCCAATGGGAGGCCGTCAGCCCCAGCATTTT	CASRPMGGRQPQHF	TRBV6-2/TRBV6-3	TRBJ1-5	.	.
TGTGCCAGCAGTATCTTGGACGGGGAGACCCAGTACTTC	CASSILDGETQYF	TRBV27	TRBJ2-5	.	many
TGTGCCAGCAGTCAACGGCGGGGACTGATTACCTACGAGCAGTACTTC	CASSQRRGLITYEQYF	TRBV28	TRBJ2-7	.	few
TGCAGTGCGGGGAGCGGGGGGGCCGGAGAGACCCAGTACTTC	CSAGSGGAGETQYF	TRBV20-1	TRBJ2-5	TRBD2	many
TGTGCCAGCAGCCCCCGATCGGGCAGAAGTTACAATGAGCAGTTCTTC	CASSPRSGRSYNEQFF	TRBV7-6	TRBJ2-1	.	.
TGTGCCAGCAGCTGGGAAAAACTGAACACCGGGGAGCTGTTTTTT	CASSWEKLNTGELFF	TRBV5-4	TRBJ2-2	.	few
TGTGCCAGCAGCCAAGATCCCACGGAACGAAGCTATGGCTACACCTTC	CASSQDPTERSYGYTF	TRBV4-2	TRBJ1-2	.	.
TGTGCCAGCAGCTTTCAAGGTCTAGATCTTTCTGGGGCCAACGTCCTGACTTTC	CASSFQGLDLSGANVLTF	TRBV7-8	TRBJ2-6	.	many
TGTGCCAGCAGTTTAGCGGGGGGGCCATCTGGAAACACCATATATTTT	CASSLAGGPSGNTIYF	TRBV12-3/TRBV12-4	TRBJ1-3	.	.
TGCGCCAGCAAATATAATCAAGGAGGGTACGAGCAGTACTTC	CASKYNQGGYEQYF	TRBV5-1	TRBJ2-7	.	many
TGTGCCAGCAGTTTCGGGCAGGGAAATAATTCACCCCTCCACTTT	CASSFGQGNNSPLHF	TRBV27	TRBJ1-6	.	.
TGTGCCAGCAGCCCCCGGGGAGGGGGCGCCGCTGGGGCCAACGTCCTGACTTTC	CASSPRGGGAAGANVLTF	TRBV7-3	TRBJ2-6	.	many
TGCGCCAGCAGCCAATCCACCGTCCGGTCACCCCTCCACTTT	CASSQSTVRSPLHF	TRBV4-3	TRBJ1-6	.	few
TGTGCCAGCAGCTTACAGGGGGACAAAAACATTCAGTACTTC	CASSLQGDKNIQYF	TRBV7-9	TRBJ2-4	TRBD1	few
TGCAGTGCTACGAGTCCAAGTGACAGCGGCGAGCAGTACTTC	CSATSPSDSGEQYF	TRBV20-1	TRBJ2-7	.	many
TGTGCCAAGACAGGTACTGAAGCTTTCTTT	CAKTGTEAFF	TRBV28	TRBJ1-1	.	.
TGTGCCAGCAGTTTAAGCCGAATCACTGAAGCTTTCTTT	CASSLSRITEAFF	TRBV27	TRBJ1-1	.	.
TGTGCCAGCAGCCCCCGGGAGAACACCGGGGAGCTGTTTTTT	CASSPRENTGELFF	TRBV11-3	TRBJ2-2	.	many
TGCGCCACGTCGGGGGGGCCAACAGATACGCAGTATTTT	CATSGGPTDTQYF	TRBV4-3	TRBJ2-3	TRBD2	.
TGTGCCAGCTCTCAAGGACAGGAGTATATGGGAGGCTACACCTTC	CASSQGQEYMGGYTF	TRBV18	TRBJ1-2	TRBD1	.
TGTGCCAGCAGTCATCAAACTATCTTGGGGGGGCATGAAAAACTGTTTTTT	CASSHQTILGGHEKLFF	TRBV27	TRBJ1-4	.	few
TGTGCCAGCACGAGGGGGGGCGAGCAGTACTTC	CASTRGGEQYF	TRBV28	TRBJ2-7	.	many
TGTGCCAGCAGCTCTAGTGTGTCCAAGGCGCAGTATTTT	CASSSSVSKAQYF	TRBV7-2	TRBJ2-3	.	.
TGTGCCAGCAGTTCAACCACAGGGAGTAACTATGGCTACACCTTC	CASSSTTGSNYGYTF	TRBV6-2/TRBV6-3	TRBJ1-2	.	few
TGCAGTGCTAGGGACAGGGTAAACGGCAATCAGCCCCAGCATTTT	CSARDRVNGNQPQHF	TRBV20-1	TRBJ1-5	TRBD1	few
TGCGCCAGCAGCCAAGTTGGGGCCGATGAGCAGTTCTTC	CASSQVGADEQFF	TRBV4-3	TRBJ2-1	.	many
TGTGCCAGCAGCACAAATTGGGGGGACCGCACGAGCACAGATACGCAGTATTTT	CASSTNWGDRTSTDTQYF	TRBV7-2	TRBJ2-3	.	.
TGTGCCAGCAGCTCAACGACAGGAGTTAGCACAGATACGCAGTATTTT	CASSSTTGVSTDTQYF	TRBV28	TRBJ2-3	.	.
TGTGCTAGCAGCAAACAGGGGGCAGGAATGTCACCCCTCCACTTT	CASSKQGAGMSPLHF	TRBV7-7	TRBJ1-6	TRBD1	few
TGTGCCAGCAGCCGTAAGACCCAGTACTTC	CASSRKTQYF	TRBV7-9	TRBJ2-5	.	.
TGCGCCAGCAGCGAGACAGGGGATAGAGTAGCTTTCTTT	CASSETGDRVAFF	TRBV5-1	TRBJ1-1	TRBD1	few